Listed below are T cell receptor beta chains from one sample, sequenced in a study of beta chain features in type 1 diabetes. The repertoire was sequenced with immunoSEQ multiplex PCR; TCRdb's copy has only in-frame clones and lacks some. The sample contains about 350,000 clones, about 20% of which appear only once. What was sequenced was naive CD4+ T cells from blood. These receptor sequences come from a woman aged 18 to 35 in good health. Each CDR3 is given with its conserved first and last residue. The D gene is left open where the match is weak. Clone size, where shown, is once, few, many, or a class for clones that have expanded.

d_call,cdr3_length,clone_size,v_call,j_call,cdr3_aa,cdr3_nt
TRBD2,17,.,TRBV9,TRBJ2-3,CASSVAGSGGLTDTQYF,TGTGCCAGCAGCGTAGCGGGTAGCGGGGGGCTCACAGATACGCAGTATTTT
.,16,few,TRBV5-1,TRBJ2-2,CASSLAQTVTTGELFF,TGCGCCAGCAGCTTGGCCCAGACAGTTACAACCGGGGAGCTGTTTTTT
.,13,few,TRBV7-9,TRBJ2-2,CASTPGSVGELFF,TGTGCCAGCACCCCAGGTAGCGTCGGGGAGCTGTTTTTT
TRBD2,14,few,TRBV29-1,TRBJ2-2,CSVERARGGGELFF,TGCAGCGTTGAGAGGGCGCGCGGGGGCGGGGAGCTGTTTTTT
.,14,.,TRBV13,TRBJ1-1,CASLEGRRNTEAFF,TGTGCCAGCCTGGAGGGGCGCAGGAACACTGAAGCTTTCTTT
TRBD1,16,.,TRBV11-2,TRBJ2-3,CASSPRQGAPGDTQYF,TGTGCCAGCAGCCCAAGACAGGGGGCGCCTGGAGATACGCAGTATTTT
TRBD1,14,.,TRBV18,TRBJ2-7,CASSPRTGSYEQYF,TGTGCCAGCTCACCACGGACAGGTTCCTACGAGCAGTACTTC
TRBD1,14,.,TRBV30,TRBJ1-2,CAWTPGGMSYGYTF,TGTGCCTGGACGCCAGGGGGAATGAGTTATGGCTACACCTTC
.,15,.,TRBV18,TRBJ1-6,CASSPQGRGKSPLHF,TGTGCCAGCTCACCACAGGGAAGGGGAAAGTCACCCCTCCACTTT
.,16,few,TRBV28,TRBJ2-5,CASSSPSGGLQETQYF,TGTGCCAGCAGTTCCCCATCGGGCGGGCTCCAAGAGACCCAGTACTTC
.,14,.,TRBV9,TRBJ2-7,CASSRTGSTYEQYF,TGTGCCAGCAGCCGAACGGGGTCAACCTACGAGCAGTACTTC
.,14,.,TRBV5-1,TRBJ2-5,CASSLEAYRETQYF,TGCGCCAGCAGCTTAGAGGCCTATAGGGAGACCCAGTACTTC
TRBD2,15,.,TRBV9,TRBJ2-5,CASSGGGSGRETQYF,TGTGCCAGCAGCGGGGGAGGCAGCGGGAGGGAGACCCAGTACTTC
TRBD2,15,.,TRBV5-1,TRBJ2-3,CASSSDIAGTDTQYF,TGCGCCAGCAGCTCCGATATAGCGGGGACAGATACGCAGTATTTT
.,13,.,TRBV29-1,TRBJ1-1,CSAPGSMNTEAFF,TGCAGCGCCCCGGGGAGCATGAACACTGAAGCTTTCTTT
.,16,few,TRBV7-9,TRBJ2-7,CASSQLTALSDYEQYF,TGTGCCAGCAGTCAATTGACAGCCCTATCTGACTACGAGCAGTACTTC
.,13,.,TRBV28,TRBJ2-7,CASSSTVTYEQYF,TGTGCCAGCAGTTCTACGGTGACCTACGAGCAGTACTTC
TRBD1,15,few,TRBV9,TRBJ2-7,CASSPLIRQGYEQYF,TGTGCCAGCAGCCCTTTGATTCGACAGGGCTACGAGCAGTACTTC
.,14,few,TRBV5-1,TRBJ1-2,CASSLNGGREGYTF,TGCGCCAGCAGCTTGAACGGGGGGCGCGAAGGCTACACCTTC
.,12,few,TRBV5-1,TRBJ2-5,CASRDFQETQYF,TGCGCCAGCAGGGACTTTCAAGAGACCCAGTACTTC
.,18,few,TRBV7-9,TRBJ2-3,CASSFYGGHPGRTDTQYF,TGTGCCAGCAGCTTTTACGGGGGGCACCCCGGACGCACAGATACGCAGTATTTT
TRBD1,11,.,TRBV29-1,TRBJ2-7,CSGRQGREQYF,TGCAGCGGGAGACAGGGACGCGAGCAGTACTTC
TRBD1,15,.,TRBV25-1,TRBJ1-2,CASSGPGQGDHGYTF,TGTGCCAGCAGTGGACCAGGACAGGGGGATCATGGCTACACCTTC
.,15,few,TRBV4-3,TRBJ1-6,CASSRGMWDNSPLHF,TGCGCCAGCAGCAGAGGAATGTGGGATAATTCACCCCTCCACTTT
.,16,.,TRBV18,TRBJ2-2,CASSYRDGEGTGELFF,TGTGCCAGCTCCTACAGGGACGGTGAAGGCACCGGGGAGCTGTTTTTT
.,13,few,TRBV5-4,TRBJ1-5,CASSLDTNQPQHF,TGTGCCAGCAGCTTGGACACCAATCAGCCCCAGCATTTT
TRBD1,18,few,TRBV23-1,TRBJ2-2,CASSHSLKGQGATGELFF,TGCGCCAGCAGTCATTCCCTAAAGGGACAGGGAGCGACCGGGGAGCTGTTTTTT
TRBD2,15,.,TRBV19,TRBJ2-1,CASVPGGGLYNEQFF,TGTGCCAGTGTCCCCGGGGGGGGGTTGTACAATGAGCAGTTCTTC
.,13,.,TRBV15,TRBJ2-7,CATSRDNFYEQYF,TGTGCCACCAGCAGAGACAATTTCTACGAGCAGTACTTC
TRBD2,14,.,TRBV5-1,TRBJ2-3,CASSLTSGADTQYF,TGCGCCAGCAGCTTGACTAGCGGCGCAGATACGCAGTATTTT
.,12,.,TRBV7-9,TRBJ2-7,CASSRDWYEQYF,TGTGCCAGCAGCCGGGACTGGTACGAGCAGTACTTC
TRBD1,16,few,TRBV5-1,TRBJ1-5,CASSPGQGDSNQPQHF,TGCGCCAGCAGCCCCGGACAGGGCGATAGCAATCAGCCCCAGCATTTT
.,14,.,TRBV29-1,TRBJ1-2,CSVEDRSQVYGYTF,TGCAGCGTTGAAGATCGGTCTCAGGTCTATGGCTACACCTTC
TRBD1,19,few,TRBV5-1,TRBJ1-1,CASSLETGTGGGLNTEAFF,TGCGCCAGCAGCTTGGAAACCGGGACAGGGGGCGGGTTGAACACTGAAGCTTTCTTT
.,15,few,TRBV29-1,TRBJ1-1,CSVGGDPRGITEAFF,TGCAGCGTTGGAGGGGACCCGCGGGGGATCACTGAAGCTTTCTTT
TRBD2,16,few,TRBV30,TRBJ2-3,CAWSVLSGGGTDTQYF,TGTGCCTGGAGTGTGCTTAGCGGGGGGGGCACAGATACGCAGTATTTT
.,14,few,TRBV6-6,TRBJ1-5,CASNPGYSNQPQHF,TGTGCCAGCAACCCAGGTTATAGCAATCAGCCCCAGCATTTT
TRBD1,15,.,TRBV2,TRBJ2-5,CASSLGQGASETQYF,TGTGCCAGCAGTCTGGGACAGGGGGCCTCAGAGACCCAGTACTTC
TRBD1,16,few,TRBV5-6,TRBJ2-3,CASSLGTGGWTDTQYF,TGTGCCAGCAGCTTGGGGACAGGGGGCTGGACAGATACGCAGTATTTT
.,11,few,TRBV20-1,TRBJ1-2,CSARDRRGYTF,TGCAGTGCTAGGGACCGGAGGGGCTACACCTTC
.,14,.,TRBV7-2,TRBJ2-2,CASSPAVSTGELFF,TGTGCCAGCAGCCCCGCGGTCTCCACCGGGGAGCTGTTTTTT
.,18,few,TRBV4-1,TRBJ2-1,CASSQDSSGLNPYNEQFF,TGCGCCAGCAGCCAAGATAGTAGCGGCCTAAACCCTTACAATGAGCAGTTCTTC
.,14,few,TRBV5-1,TRBJ2-1,CASSLAQSYNEQFF,TGCGCCAGCAGCTTGGCACAGTCCTACAATGAGCAGTTCTTC
.,13,few,TRBV27,TRBJ2-7,CASSLRNSYEQYF,TGTGCCAGCAGTTTGAGGAACTCCTACGAGCAGTACTTC
TRBD2,16,few,TRBV11-2,TRBJ2-1,CASSRTSGFKGNEQFF,TGTGCCAGCAGCCGGACTAGCGGCTTTAAGGGGAATGAGCAGTTCTTC
TRBD2,16,few,TRBV4-1,TRBJ2-2,CASSRRRGENTGELFF,TGCGCCAGCAGCCGCAGGCGGGGGGAGAACACCGGGGAGCTGTTTTTT
TRBD2,12,.,TRBV19,TRBJ2-5,CASSGTKETQYF,TGTGCCAGTAGTGGGACTAAAGAGACCCAGTACTTC